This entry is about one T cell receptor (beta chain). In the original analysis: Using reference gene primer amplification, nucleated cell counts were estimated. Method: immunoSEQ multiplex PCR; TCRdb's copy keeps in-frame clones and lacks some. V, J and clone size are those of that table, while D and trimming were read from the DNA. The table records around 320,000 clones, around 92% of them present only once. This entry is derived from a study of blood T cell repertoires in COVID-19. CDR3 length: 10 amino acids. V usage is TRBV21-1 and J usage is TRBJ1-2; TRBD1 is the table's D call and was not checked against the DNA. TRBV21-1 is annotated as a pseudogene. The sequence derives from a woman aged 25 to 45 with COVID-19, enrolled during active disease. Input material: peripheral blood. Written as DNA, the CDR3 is TGTGCCAGCAACAGGGAGGGCTACACCTTC. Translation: CASNREGYTF.